This T cell receptor beta chain was observed in a study of CXCR3-negative and CXCR3-positive naive CD8 T cells. Whole-study results and caveats: Sequencing showed both naive subsets with comparably high diversity, and memory CD8+ cells much lower. Memory cells diverged, while naive CXCR3-positive and CXCR3-negative cells had similar TRBV-TRBJ usage.

The CDR3 contains 14 residues. Germline assignment: CDR1 MNHEY and CDR2 SMNVEV (reference sequence). Of note for this clonotype: Its target is not known.

At hundreds of thousands of cells each, triplicate sorts were carried out for each CD8+ T cell subset. Each TRB cDNA library was prepared by 5' RACE (with UMI labels). TCRdb re-called the 5' RACE reads; every CDR3 protein appears as one record, without DNA. The sample has approximately 56,000 distinct CDR3 sequences. This chain connects TRBV27 to TRBJ2-7; the TRBD1 assignment by TCRdb is unverifiable without DNA. This clonotype originated in a human donor in good health. Some clones in this sample may be carry-over from other donors' samples. The sequencing input was naive CXCR3- CD8+ T cells from blood. The subset was: CD45RO-CCR7+CD27+CD95- naive CD8+ T cells lacking CXCR3 (TNR3-). The CDR3 region is CASSDRGSSYEQYF.